The subject of this entry is one T cell receptor (beta chain). The sample belongs to a study of CD8 T cells in Susac syndrome. RNA in amounts of about 0.5 to 1 ug was reverse transcribed with random hexamers. MiXCR, applied by TCRdb to the immunoSEQ multiplex PCR reads, yields one record per CDR3 protein. The sample gives some 160,000 distinct CDR3 sequences, 92% of which show up once; around 0.079% is in the top ten. Germline CDR1 SGDLS, CDR2 YYNGEE. J gave up 5 bases and V 0 bases, and 13 bases lay outside the gene matches. The CDR3 sequence is 17 residues long. The source material was CD4+ T cells from PBMCs. This TCR came from a human donor in good health. V gene TRBV9 combines with J gene TRBJ1-2; TRBD1 matches at 7 bases. CDR3 DNA: TGTGCCAGCAGCGTAGGAGGGAGACAGGGAGAGAAGTATGGCTACACCTTC. Protein sequence: CASSVGGRQGEKYGYTF.